These 3 T cell receptor beta chains were all obtained from the same sample, sequenced in a study of T cell repertoires in cytomegalovirus infection. A single record per CDR3 protein comes from TCRdb applying MiXCR to the reads. Here the sample spans approximately 250,000 distinct CDR3 sequences, less than 9.5% being singletons. Sequencing input: PBMCs. These receptors all stem from a human donor in good health (CMV status not recorded). Some clones in this sample may be carry-over from other donors' samples.

The CDR3: CASSLQASGGPLSYNEQFF. The CDR3 DNA reads as TGTGCCAGCAGCTTACAAGCGTCGGGGGGACCCCTCTCCTACAATGAGCAGTTCTTC. The rearrangement joins TRBV7-3 to TRBJ2-1; TRBD2 matches at 7 bases. V lost 2 bases, J lost 0 bases, and 13 bases stayed unmatched. CDR1 and CDR2 from the germline V gene are SGHTA and FQGTGA. The CDR3 spans 19 residues.

V and J are TRBV27 and TRBJ2-7; 7 bases match TRBD2. The CDR3 has 15 amino acids. Germline assignment: CDR1 MNHEY and CDR2 SMNVEV (reference sequence). V was pared by 6 bases and J by 2 bases, with 10 bases of the junction left unmatched. The CDR3 loop reads CASRPQGGAPYEQYF. CDR3 nucleotide sequence: TGTGCCAGCAGGCCTCAGGGAGGGGCGCCCTACGAGCAGTACTTC.

This clonotype was counted many times. The genes are TRBV28 and TRBJ1-5; the match to TRBD1 covers 12 bases. Losses at the gene ends were 7 bases for V and 7 bases for J; bases not matched to a gene: 14. Per the germline V gene, CDR1 is MDHEN and CDR2 is SYDVKM. The CDR3 totals 17 residues. In DNA form, the CDR3 reads TGTGCCAGCACCTTACCTCCGGGACAGGGGGCTAGACAGCCCCAGCATTTT. Its protein product is CASTLPPGQGARQPQHF.